The TCR beta chain described here comes from a study of cytomegalovirus exposure and HLA in healthy donors. The overall study: Counted in an early data release were 85 million or so unique TCRs from HLA-typed donors.

This CDR3 spans 17 amino acids. Germline trimming cut 5 bases from V and 1 base from J; bases unmatched to any gene: 11. Germline loops: CDR1 SEHNR, CDR2 FQNEAQ (reference sequence). Both 60 Vbeta primers and 13 Jbeta primers went into the PCR. TCRdb keeps only in-frame clones here, not all; method: immunoSEQ multiplex PCR. The sample consists of around 62,000 clones, around 80% of them appearing once. This clone came up once. Its antigen is currently unknown. Study-level results: Later analysis demonstrated an association between a missense DCLRE1C variant and TCR beta V- and J-gene trimming. Later on, analysis showed that most CMV-associated TCR beta chains appeared to be HLA-restricted.

This TCR derives from a man in his forties in good health and CMV-seronegative. Source material: PBMCs. The chain carries TRBV7-9 and TRBJ1-2, with 9 bases matching TRBD1. CDR3 residues: CASSRPGRDRVNYGYTF. CDR3 sequence (DNA): TGTGCCAGCAGCCGCCCAGGCCGGGACAGGGTTAACTATGGCTACACCTTC.